These T cell receptor beta chains were read from a single sample in a study of CD8 T cells in ankylosing spondylitis. One entry per CDR3 protein results from TCRdb running MiXCR on the 5' RACE reads. The profile shows approximately 260,000 distinct CDR3 sequences, around 7.8% of them singletons. Sequenced sample: blood, either unsorted or a sorted T cell fraction (not recorded which). The receptors were sampled from a male donor with ankylosing spondylitis or in good health (not recorded which). Each CDR3 is given with its conserved first and last residue. The D gene is left open where the match is weak. Rows give clone size only sometimes, using once, few, many, or a class for an expanded clone.

abundance,j_gene,v_gene,d_gene,CDR3nt,CDR3aa
few,TRBJ1-2,TRBV4-1,TRBD1,TGCGCCAGCAGCCAAGATTCCGGGACAGGCCCAGGTGGCTACACCTTC,CASSQDSGTGPGGYTF
many,TRBJ2-1,TRBV20-1,TRBD2,TGCAGTGCTAGAGCGGTAGCGGGAGCACTCTACAATGAGCAGTTCTTC,CSARAVAGALYNEQFF
many,TRBJ1-4,TRBV20-1,NA,TGCAGTGCTAGTGAGGGACGGCACCTGTTTTTT,CSASEGRHLFF
NA,TRBJ2-7,TRBV7-9,NA,TGTGCCAGCAGCTCCGGGACTTCCTACGAGCAGTACTTC,CASSSGTSYEQYF
many,TRBJ2-1,TRBV7-2,TRBD1,TGTGCCAGCAGCTCCGACAGGGTGTACAATGAGCAGTTCTTC,CASSSDRVYNEQFF
NA,TRBJ2-2,TRBV7-3,NA,TGTGCCAGCAGCTTATCCCGGGACCGAGGATGGGGCGGGGAGCTGTTTTTT,CASSLSRDRGWGGELFF
many,TRBJ2-4,TRBV11-2,NA,TGTGCCAGCAGCTCCCCCCCCAAAAACATTCAGTACTTC,CASSSPPKNIQYF
many,TRBJ2-1,TRBV7-6,NA,TGTGCCAGCAGCTTAGGAGGGGGAAATCACAATGAGCAGTTCTTC,CASSLGGGNHNEQFF
many,TRBJ2-7,TRBV7-9,TRBD1,TGTGCCAGCAGCTATGCAACAGGGGGCAAATCATCCTACGAGCAGTACTTC,CASSYATGGKSSYEQYF
many,TRBJ2-3,TRBV6-1,TRBD2,TGTGCCAGCAGTGAAAAGCGGGAACGCAGCACAGATACGCAGTATTTT,CASSEKRERSTDTQYF
many,TRBJ2-1,TRBV20-1,NA,TGCAGTGCTCGGGACTCATTCTCCTACAATGAGCAGTTCTTC,CSARDSFSYNEQFF
NA,TRBJ2-5,TRBV12-3/TRBV12-4,NA,TGTGCCAGCAGTTCCTCAGGGTTCGGGGGGACCCAGTACTTC,CASSSSGFGGTQYF
NA,TRBJ2-6,TRBV6-5,TRBD1,TGTGCCAGCAGTTACTCGACAGGGGGGACGCCTGGGGCCAACGTCCTGACTTTC,CASSYSTGGTPGANVLTF
many,TRBJ2-1,TRBV20-1,TRBD1,TGCAGTGCTAGAGATCCCGGGACAGGGGGTTCCTACAATGAGCAGTTCTTC,CSARDPGTGGSYNEQFF
many,TRBJ1-2,TRBV19,NA,TGTGCCAGTAGTATCGGACAGCGTACAACGTACACCTTC,CASSIGQRTTYTF
many,TRBJ1-1,TRBV5-1,NA,TGCGCCAGCAGCATCGGCGGCCGGGCAACTGAAGCTTTCTTT,CASSIGGRATEAFF
NA,TRBJ1-3,TRBV12-3/TRBV12-4,NA,TGTGCCAGCAGTGGGGGCGTGAGCTCTGGAAACACCATATATTTT,CASSGGVSSGNTIYF
NA,TRBJ2-3,TRBV20-1,NA,TGCAGTGCTAGAGACCCCCGATCCGACCCAGATACGCAGTATTTT,CSARDPRSDPDTQYF
many,TRBJ2-1,TRBV5-5,TRBD1,TGTGCCAGCAGCCGAGCGACAGGGTATGAGCAGTTCTTC,CASSRATGYEQFF
NA,TRBJ2-1,TRBV12-5,NA,TGTGCTAGTGGTCTAGGACTTGCTCCTGAGCAGTTCTTC,CASGLGLAPEQFF
many,TRBJ2-7,TRBV5-1,NA,TGCGCCAGCAGCTTGGATTGGGGCTACGAGCAGTACTTC,CASSLDWGYEQYF
NA,TRBJ1-2,TRBV27,NA,TGTGCCAGCAGGGCGGCTATAGCTAACTATGGCTACACCTTC,CASRAAIANYGYTF
many,TRBJ2-2,TRBV7-9,NA,TGTGCCAGCAGCTTAGTGGGACTTCCGACCGGGGAGCTGTTTTTT,CASSLVGLPTGELFF
many,TRBJ2-2,TRBV5-1,TRBD1,TGCGCCAGCAGCTACCGGGACAGGTACATCGGGGAGCTGTTTTTT,CASSYRDRYIGELFF
many,TRBJ1-1,TRBV7-2,NA,TGTGCCAGCAGCCCCTATCTCCAAGCGGGGACTGAAGCTTTCTTT,CASSPYLQAGTEAFF
many,TRBJ2-7,TRBV9,NA,TGTGCCAGCAGCGTAGGTCCTAGCCCCTCCTACGAGCAGTACTTC,CASSVGPSPSYEQYF
many,TRBJ2-3,TRBV11-2,NA,TGTGCCAGCTCCCCTAGTTGGGGGCATAGCGGCCAAAGCACAGATACGCAGTATTTT,CASSPSWGHSGQSTDTQYF
NA,TRBJ1-2,TRBV20-1,NA,TGCAGTGCCGGGGGGGGCGTCAACTATGGCTACACCTTC,CSAGGGVNYGYTF
few,TRBJ1-1,TRBV15,TRBD1,TGTGCCACCAGCAGAGGTGGGACAGGGAGGGCTGAAGCTTTCTTT,CATSRGGTGRAEAFF
many,TRBJ1-1,TRBV9,NA,TGTGCCAGCAGCAACTCGGACGTGATGGCTTTCTTT,CASSNSDVMAFF
many,TRBJ1-4,TRBV20-1,NA,TGCAGACCCTATTCGACAGCTACTAATGAAAAACTGTTTTTT,CRPYSTATNEKLFF
NA,TRBJ1-5,TRBV30,NA,TGTGCCTGGAGCTCAAGGAGCAATCAGCCCCAGCATTTT,CAWSSRSNQPQHF
many,TRBJ2-3,TRBV5-6,NA,TGTGCCAGCAGCTTGAGGGTTGCCTCTAACACAGATACGCAGTATTTT,CASSLRVASNTDTQYF
many,TRBJ2-7,TRBV3-1,NA,TGTGCCAGCAGCCTCCTCTACGAGCAGTACTTC,CASSLLYEQYF
many,TRBJ1-2,TRBV7-2,NA,TGTGCCAGCAGCTTAGGACAGCCGACTACGAGTGGCTACACCTTC,CASSLGQPTTSGYTF
NA,TRBJ1-1,TRBV7-6,NA,TGTGCCAGCAGCCAGGGACCTGGAGACACTGAAGCTTTCTTT,CASSQGPGDTEAFF
many,TRBJ1-1,TRBV12-3/TRBV12-4,NA,TGTGCCAGCAGCCTGTTTAACACTGAAGCTTTCTTT,CASSLFNTEAFF
few,TRBJ2-7,TRBV7-2,TRBD2,TGTGCCAGCAGCCCCCTAGCGGGAGAGTACGAGCAGTACTTC,CASSPLAGEYEQYF
many,TRBJ1-6,TRBV12-3/TRBV12-4,TRBD1,TGTGCCAGCAGTCCCCAAGGACAGGGGATCTCACCCCTCCACTTT,CASSPQGQGISPLHF
many,TRBJ2-5,TRBV20-1,NA,TGCAGTGCTAGGATCTACGTGGAGACCCAGTACTTC,CSARIYVETQYF
many,TRBJ1-2,TRBV7-2,TRBD1,TGTGCCAGCAGCCACGTCAGGGGGCAAGGCTACACCTTC,CASSHVRGQGYTF
many,TRBJ2-1,TRBV20-1,TRBD2,TGCAGTGCTAGGGGACTAGCGGGAGGGACAGCCAATGAGCAGTTCTTC,CSARGLAGGTANEQFF
many,TRBJ2-3,TRBV2,TRBD2,TGTGCCAGCTCTGGACTAGGAGATACGCAGTATTTT,CASSGLGDTQYF
many,TRBJ1-4,TRBV12-3/TRBV12-4,NA,TGTGCCAGCAGTTTAGCTGGAGGGGTGGATGAAAAACTGTTTTTT,CASSLAGGVDEKLFF
many,TRBJ1-1,TRBV27,TRBD1,TGTGCCAGCAGCGCCCGGGACAGTTCCATGAACACTGAAGCTTTCTTT,CASSARDSSMNTEAFF
many,TRBJ2-3,TRBV4-3,NA,TGCGCCAGCAGCCAGGAGGGTGGAGGCACAGATACGCAGTATTTT,CASSQEGGGTDTQYF
many,TRBJ2-2,TRBV5-1,NA,TGCGCCAGCAGCTTGGCGGGCCTCATTAACACCGGGGAGCTGTTTTTT,CASSLAGLINTGELFF
many,TRBJ2-3,TRBV12-3/TRBV12-4,NA,TGTGCCAGCAGTTTATTAGCAAGAGAAGATACGCAGTATTTT,CASSLLAREDTQYF
many,TRBJ1-5,TRBV20-1,NA,TGCAGTGCTGCCGGGACACCTAATAGCAATCAGCCCCAGCATTTT,CSAAGTPNSNQPQHF
NA,TRBJ2-5,TRBV3-1,NA,TGTGCCAGCAGCCAAAGGCTCTTGACGCAAGAGACCCAGTACTTC,CASSQRLLTQETQYF